One sample yielded the 10 T cell receptor beta chains listed below, sequenced in a study of preoperative IRX-2 immunotherapy in early breast cancer. The treatment denotes: preoperative locoregional IRX-2 cytokine immunotherapy. Data came from immunoSEQ multiplex PCR; TCRdb stores just in-frame clones and leaves some out. This sample has about 25,000 clones; approximately 80% occur once, and the top ten carry approximately 1.3%. This material consisted of lymph node tissue, taken after IRX-2 immunotherapy. The receptors originated from a human donor with breast cancer.

V usage is TRBV18 and J usage is TRBJ1-2; D unclear. The CDR3 sequence is 15 residues long. Germline V gene lookup returns CDR1 KGHSH and CDR2 LQKENI. V lost 2 bases to trimming and J lost 5 bases, with 15 bases between them. The CDR3 DNA follows: TGTGCCAGCTCACCAATTCCACAACAGCCTTATGGCTACACCTTC. Translated: CASSPIPQQPYGYTF.

The J gene is TRBJ1-2, the V gene TRBV19; D might be TRBD1 (6 bases). The CDR3 runs to 14 residues. V lost 5 bases and J 8 bases, leaving 18 bases between the germline ends. CDR1 and CDR2 from the germline V gene are LNHDA and SQIVND (reference sequence). The CDR3 DNA reads as TGTGCCAGTAGTCCCCCACAGGGTTGGAGAGGCTACACCTTC. It specifies CASSPPQGWRGYTF.

This clone showed up just once. The gene calls are TRBV19 and TRBJ2-1; maybe TRBD2 (7 bases). Germline V gene lookup returns CDR1 LNHDA and CDR2 SQIVND (reference sequence). V was trimmed by 1 base and J by 8 bases, leaving 21 bases between them. This CDR3 contains 17 residues. The CDR3 nucleotides are TGTGCCAGTAGTATAGGCGTTATAGGGGGGGCCTTCGATGAGCAGTTCTTC. Residues: CASSIGVIGGAFDEQFF. Full variable domain (rest looked up from reference TRBV19 and TRBJ2-1): DGGITQSPKYLFRKEGQNVTLSCEQNLNHDAMYWYRQDPGQGLRLIYYSQIVNDFQKGDIAEGYSVSREKKESFPLTVTSAQKNPTAFYLCASSIGVIGGAFDEQFFGPGTRLTVL.

V usage is TRBV23-1 and J usage is TRBJ1-2; the D gene is possibly TRBD1 (6 bases). TRBV23-1 is an ORF, and what it does is uncertain. V dropped 4 bases and J dropped 10 bases, with 19 bases sitting between them. The CDR3 loop spans 14 amino acids. The CDR3 loop is CASSPRQDLSDYTF. CDR3 nucleotides: TGCGCCAGCAGTCCTCGACAGGACCTCTCGGACTACACCTTC.

This clone was detected only a few times. The rearrangement uses TRBV28 and TRBJ1-4; D unclear. Germline V gene lookup returns CDR1 MDHEN and CDR2 SYDVKM. Trimming shortened V by 5 bases and J by 8 bases, and 15 bases separated the two germline ends. This CDR3 has 14 residues. CDR3 region: CASSLASFREKLFF. The CDR3 bases are TGTGCCAGCAGTCTGGCTTCATTTCGGGAAAAACTGTTTTTT.

The rearrangement joins TRBV15 to TRBJ1-1; unclear D gene. CDR3 length: 15 residues. Germline V gene lookup returns CDR1 LNHNV and CDR2 YYDKDF (reference sequence). V lost 3 bases and J lost 3, with 14 bases in between. The CDR3 loop is CATSRDGGGYTEAFF. CDR3 bases: TGTGCCACCAGCAGGGACGGAGGAGGGTACACTGAAGCTTTCTTT.

This clone was counted only a few times. The chain carries TRBV5-1 and TRBJ2-2; 8 nucleotides match TRBD1. J lost 4 bases, V lost 4 bases, and 6 bases had no gene match. This CDR3 region has 15 residues. Germline CDR1 is SGHRS and CDR2 is YFSETQ. The CDR3 bases are TGCGCCAGCAGCCGAGGACAGGGCCCCACCGGGGAGCTGTTTTTT. This codes for CASSRGQGPTGELFF.

The chain carries TRBV7-5 and TRBJ2-6. TRBV7-5 is an annotated pseudogene. CDR3 length: 14 amino acids. In nucleotides, the CDR3 is TGTGCCAGCAAGGGACCCACTGGGGCCAACGTCCTGACTTTC. Its translation: CASKGPTGANVLTF.

On this clone itself: This sample also contains other DNA sequences that code for the same CDR3. V usage is TRBV6-8 and J usage is TRBJ1-3, with 8 bases fitting TRBD1. CDR1 is MNHGY and CDR2 is SAAAGT in the germline V gene. The CDR3 totals 14 residues. The ends lost 7 bases at V and 0 bases at J; junction bases unmatched: 2. This CDR3 reads CASITGGSGNTIYF. The CDR3 DNA reads as TGTGCCAGCATCACAGGGGGCTCTGGAAACACCATATATTTT.

The chain recombines TRBV30 with TRBJ1-1; possible D gene TRBD1, 6 bases. V lost 0 bases, J lost 7 bases, and 15 bases lay in between. The germline V gene encodes CDR1 GTSNPN and CDR2 SVGIG (reference sequence). CDR3 length: 14 residues. The CDR3, as DNA: TGTGCCTGGAGTGTACAATGGGGGCGGGGTGAAGCTTTCTTT. Its protein product is CAWSVQWGRGEAFF.